This T cell receptor beta chain is drawn from a study of cytomegalovirus exposure and HLA in healthy donors (dated by TCRdb to 2015 to 2018). Regarding the research as a whole: In an earlier analysis of around 540 of the donors, 276 Gb of sequence data and roughly 100 million unique TCR beta sequences from roughly 190 million T cells were reported. An early release covering 500 to 750 HLA-typed donors comprised roughly 300 gigabases of sequencing data and approximately 80 million unique TCR sequences. In a later genetic analysis, genome-wide SNP genotypes for about 55% of the roughly 700 donors were used, and that subset was treated as a discovery cohort. Besides the first cohort of roughly 700 subjects, a separate validation cohort made up of around 120 different subjects was used. Alongside the repertoire data, information on donor age, sex, ethnicity and CMV serostatus was compiled. Of the roughly 410 genotyped donors, 81% were placed in the genetic ancestry cluster associated with self-reported Caucasian donors. Using immunosequencing, the study profiled T cell repertoires from around 680 subjects and related those repertoires to cytomegalovirus serostatus. Rather than using new phenotypic data, the later analysis identified candidate immune exposures from TCR beta sequences and from how often those sequences occurred across donors. All discovery cohort repertoires had been generated using a single sequencing platform. A later analysis re-examined previously published TCR beta repertoires from 610 or so donors and added high-resolution HLA genotyping to investigate patterns of TCR occurrence. The study aimed to test whether signatures of past pathogen exposure could be identified by cataloging public T cell receptors. To predict cytomegalovirus infection status, the study brought together high-throughput TCR immunosequencing, statistical association of individual TCRs with disease status, and machine learning. The number of typed donors differed by locus: 629-630 for A, B, C, DRB1 and DQB1; 500 to 550 for DQA1; over 600 for DPA1; and about 450 for DPB1. Because of strong linkage in the cohort, roughly five DR-DQ haplotypes were treated as single units for association and clustering. On average, over 200,000 unique TCR beta nucleotide sequences were sequenced per donor among fewer than 500 genotyped donors of the cohort, with roughly 18% of those sequences being non-productive. To decide whether each TCR beta V gene segment behaved as functional or pseudogenic, an earlier analysis of approximately 620 of the donors relied on high-throughput TCR beta sequencing. Both class I and class II loci were covered by HLA typing, at four-digit resolution. What the authors observed across the whole study: Roughly uniform sequencing depth across donors was assumed in presence/absence analyses, although this assumption may not hold. Specific HLA alleles were associated with 15,000 to 20,000 TCR beta sequences at a false discovery rate of 0.05 in a later analysis. HLA typing was unavailable for some donors at each locus, so association tests used only the typed subset. In an earlier analysis of some 550 of the donors, most TCR beta V segments were observed in productive rearrangements about 87% or about 30% of the time, broadly matching IMGT annotations. Several of the top co-occurrence clusters appeared to be linked to parvovirus B19, influenza, CMV and Epstein-Barr virus, according to a later analysis. While some public TCRs were present in many individuals, most TCR sequences turned up only very rarely across donors. The study gave a list of 150 to 200 TCR beta chains associated with cytomegalovirus. In both the original and validation cohorts, the classifier was reported to diagnose cytomegalovirus status with high specificity and sensitivity. Some IMGT-functional V segments, including TRBV6-2 and TRBV6-3, could not be told apart with the 87-base-pair reads, so those segments were excluded. In vitro tests confirmed that a few of the cytomegalovirus-associated TCR beta chains recognize cytomegalovirus antigens. Most CMV-associated TCR beta chains appeared to be HLA-restricted in a later analysis, and the HLA associations seemed to be driven largely by CMV exposure. A cluster of highly shared sequence variants was judged likely to represent a technical artifact of the sequencing pipeline. In a later analysis, the rate of TCR association differed among HLA loci, with DRB1 alleles having the most associated TCRs and HLA-C alleles having the fewest. A later genetic analysis associated a missense DCLRE1C variant with V-gene and J-gene trimming of TCR beta chains, and an independent cohort replicated the association. Strong co-occurrence of HLA alleles, especially DR and DQ, made assigning TCR associations to individual alleles difficult. A further reported finding was that TCR beta sequences accurately predicted the HLA-A and HLA-B alleles for most subjects in the first cohort. Immune exposure information for the cohort was limited to CMV serostatus. In a later analysis, HLA-associated TCR beta chains showed more clonal expansion and lower generation probabilities than non-associated chains that were equally common. The earlier analysis of around 600 of the donors excluded some 16 rarely observed V segments, including chromosome 9 orphons, because counts were too low. Only TCR beta chains were sequenced in this cohort, and the absence of alpha or paired-chain data limited detectable features. According to the authors, the approach could potentially be generalized to other disease states and immunological phenotypes. Linkage disequilibrium might explain the correlated functional status among segregating V segments, but an unknown experimental factor could not be excluded. A later genetic analysis reported fewer N-insertions in productive TCRs among donors in an Asian-associated ancestry cluster than the approximately 670-donor mean.

The germline V and J ends show losses of 3 bases and 2 bases respectively, and no gene match explains 7 bases of the junction. CDR1 and CDR2, per the germline V gene (reference sequence), are MNHEY and SMNVEV. The CDR3, from cysteine to phenylalanine, totals 16 residues. Here the CDR3 DNA is all that survives: 48 bases in frame from base 1. The cohort was made up of under 800 healthy bone marrow donors. At the time of sampling, every cohort member was nominally healthy, though immune exposures that went unrecorded were likely present. The donor was CMV seronegative and belonged to the group of around 400 seronegative cohort members. A peripheral blood sample was collected from each donor, and TCR beta sequencing was performed on peripheral blood mononuclear cells. Genomic DNA was extracted from the blood cell samples with the Qiagen DNeasy Blood Extraction Kit. This clone appeared a few times. Its antigen has not been determined. Base quality data are lacking; no much larger clone is found one base away.

Receptors were amplified or captured by the immunoSEQ multiplex PCR assay. For the multiplex PCR, a mixture combining 60 forward primers for TCR Vbeta segments and 13 reverse primers for TCR Jbeta segments was used. Amplification of the CDR3 region of rearranged TCR beta genes was performed with a multiplex PCR assay on genomic DNA. The Illumina HiSeq System was used to sequence the amplified TCR beta libraries as 87-base-pair reads. Per the source publication's procedure: A later analysis counted some 80 million unique TCR beta chains across the 550 to 700 repertoires, and roughly 10 million of these chains were shared by at least two donors. To remove PCR and sequencing errors, raw reads were error-corrected and collapsed into unique sequences using a nearest-neighbor algorithm that merged closely related sequences. To assign V, D and J gene segments, CDR3 sequences were aligned to IMGT reference sequences. For a sequence to be retained, a match of at least six nucleotides to both a V gene segment and a J gene segment was required. A rearrangement counted as productive if the CDR3 had no stop codons and remained in frame with V and J, and every other rearrangement counted as non-productive. CDR3 was defined according to IMGT convention as the region running from the second conserved V-encoded cysteine to the conserved J-encoded phenylalanine. The earlier analysis of roughly 590 of the donors excluded sequences that lacked an unambiguous match to a single V gene segment. In an earlier analysis of 450 to 750 of the donors, a V segment was called functional when productive rearrangements were above 56.7%, and segregating when the standard deviation between donors exceeded 5%. To diagnose cytomegalovirus status from the catalog of TCR beta chain sequences, a statistical classification framework was built. A later analysis assigned V and J genes by comparing TCR nucleotide sequences with IMGT/GENE-DB human TR gene sequences. A later analysis assigned CDR3 sequences and most-parsimonious VDJ recombination scenarios with the TCRdist pipeline. In a later analysis, each TCR beta chain was defined by its CDR3 amino acid sequence together with its V-gene family, and reads lacking a unique V-gene family were excluded. To address suspected cross-contamination and a sequencing artifact, a later analysis removed around 590 highly shared, low-generation-probability nucleotide sequences. In a later analysis, a clonal expansion index was calculated for each public chain from normalized within-repertoire ranks of inferred template counts. A later analysis computed generation probabilities with a VDJ recombination model fitted to out-of-frame rearrangements, and checked the results against IGoR. In a later analysis, TCR-TCR, TCR-HLA and TCR-CMV co-occurrence was scored with hypergeometric tests, and a repertoire-size bias correction was applied to TCR pairs. False discovery rates were estimated in a later analysis by permuting HLA or CMV assignments 20 times. A later analysis grouped co-occurring TCRs with DBSCAN, adding TCRdist sequence similarity when clustering within HLA-allele-positive subsets. Co-occurrence clustering excluded repertoires with fewer than 30,000 or more than 120,000 public chains, plus five with anomalous nucleotide sharing. What TCRdb holds here is the immuneACCESS table cut down to in-frame rearrangements. Part of the clones is not present; checked against another copy, under half of the missing clones reflect an unresolved V gene, and the others are unexplained. D and trimming were read from the DNA, whereas the V and J calls and clone size are those reported in that table. The sample records 110,000 to 150,000 clones, roughly 9.7% of which are singletons. The top ten constitute under 2% of the sample.

The chain is encoded by TRBV27 joined to TRBJ2-3; TRBD1 aligns with 8 central bases. Specimen: PBMCs. The source of this sequence is a man aged 50 to 60 in good health and CMV-seronegative. The CDR3 region reads CASSFSGTGYTDTQYF. At the DNA level, the sequence is TGTGCCAGCAGTTTTTCCGGGACAGGATACACAGATACGCAGTATTTT.